This entry describes one T cell receptor (beta chain). CDR1 and CDR2 from the germline V gene are SGDLS and YYNGEE. V was cut by 2 bases and J by 0 bases, with 11 bases left in between. The CDR3 loop spans 15 amino acids. The data stem from a study of T cell changes during pregnancy in multiple sclerosis. Repertoires were generated with immunoSEQ multiplex PCR, while TCRdb's copy carries only in-frame clones and drops some. Of around 50,000 clones listed, 85% to 95% are singletons. The source was CD4+ T cells from peripheral blood mononuclear cells, collected after pregnancy. The sequence came from a female donor in good health, enrolled as a control in a pregnancy study. This rearrangement joins TRBV9 to TRBJ1-1, with D uncertain. The CDR3 reads CASSVQEALNTEAFF. CDR3 nucleotides: TGTGCCAGCAGCGTGCAGGAGGCTCTGAACACTGAAGCTTTCTTT.